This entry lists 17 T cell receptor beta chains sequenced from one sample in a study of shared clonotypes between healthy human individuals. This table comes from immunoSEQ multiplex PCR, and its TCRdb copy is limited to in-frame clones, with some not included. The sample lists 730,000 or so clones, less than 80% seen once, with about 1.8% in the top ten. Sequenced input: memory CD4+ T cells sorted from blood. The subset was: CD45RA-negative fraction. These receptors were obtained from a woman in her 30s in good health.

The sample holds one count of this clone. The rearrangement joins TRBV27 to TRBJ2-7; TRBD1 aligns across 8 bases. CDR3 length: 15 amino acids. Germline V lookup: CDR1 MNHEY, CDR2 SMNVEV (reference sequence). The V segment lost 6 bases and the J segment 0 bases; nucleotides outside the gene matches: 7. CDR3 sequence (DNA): TGTGCCAGCAGATCCTCCGGGACAGGCTCCTACGAGCAGTACTTC. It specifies CASRSSGTGSYEQYF.

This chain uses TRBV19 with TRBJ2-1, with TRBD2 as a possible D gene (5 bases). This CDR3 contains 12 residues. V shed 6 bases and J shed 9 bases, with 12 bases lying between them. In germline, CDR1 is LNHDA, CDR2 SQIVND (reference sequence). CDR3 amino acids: CASSLVGGEQFF. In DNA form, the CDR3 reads TGTGCCAGTAGCTTAGTCGGAGGTGAGCAGTTCTTC. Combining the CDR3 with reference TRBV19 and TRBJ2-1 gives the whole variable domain DGGITQSPKYLFRKEGQNVTLSCEQNLNHDAMYWYRQDPGQGLRLIYYSQIVNDFQKGDIAEGYSVSREKKESFPLTVTSAQKNPTAFYLCASSLVGGEQFFGPGTRLTVL.

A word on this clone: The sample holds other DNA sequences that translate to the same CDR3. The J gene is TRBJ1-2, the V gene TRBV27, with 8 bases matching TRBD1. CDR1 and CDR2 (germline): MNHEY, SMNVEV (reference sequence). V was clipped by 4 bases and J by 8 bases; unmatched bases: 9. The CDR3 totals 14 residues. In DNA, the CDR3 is TGTGCCAGCAGTTCATCGGACAGGGTAGGAGGCTACACCTTC. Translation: CASSSSDRVGGYTF.

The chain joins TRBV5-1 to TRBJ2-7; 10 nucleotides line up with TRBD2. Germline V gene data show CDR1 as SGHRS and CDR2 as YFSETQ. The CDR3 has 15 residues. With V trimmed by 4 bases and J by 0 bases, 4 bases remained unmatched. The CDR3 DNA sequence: TGCGCCAGCAGCATACTAGCGGGATTCTCCTACGAGCAGTACTTC. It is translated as CASSILAGFSYEQYF. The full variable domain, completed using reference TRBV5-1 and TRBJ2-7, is KAGVTQTPRYLIKTRGQQVTLSCSPISGHRSVSWYQQTPGQGLQFLFEYFSETQRNKGNFPGRFSGRQFSNSRSEMNVSTLELGDSALYLCASSILAGFSYEQYFGPGTRLTVT.

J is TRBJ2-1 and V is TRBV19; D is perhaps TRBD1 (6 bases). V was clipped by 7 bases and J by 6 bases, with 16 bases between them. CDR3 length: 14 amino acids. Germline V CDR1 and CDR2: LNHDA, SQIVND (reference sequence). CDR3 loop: CASNTGRGANEQFF. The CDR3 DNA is TGTGCCAGTAATACAGGGAGAGGGGCCAATGAGCAGTTCTTC.

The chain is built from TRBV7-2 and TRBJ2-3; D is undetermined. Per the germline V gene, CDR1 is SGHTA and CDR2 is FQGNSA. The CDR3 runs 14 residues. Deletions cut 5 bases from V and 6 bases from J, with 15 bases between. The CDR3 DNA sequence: TGTGCCAGCAGCCGACAAACCGGCGAGGATACGCAGTATTTT. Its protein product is CASSRQTGEDTQYF.

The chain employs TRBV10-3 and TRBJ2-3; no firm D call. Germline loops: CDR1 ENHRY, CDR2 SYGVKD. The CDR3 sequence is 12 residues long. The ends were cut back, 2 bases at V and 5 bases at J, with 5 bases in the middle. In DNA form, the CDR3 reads TGTGCCATCAGTGAGAGGATAGATACGCAGTATTTT. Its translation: CAISERIDTQYF.

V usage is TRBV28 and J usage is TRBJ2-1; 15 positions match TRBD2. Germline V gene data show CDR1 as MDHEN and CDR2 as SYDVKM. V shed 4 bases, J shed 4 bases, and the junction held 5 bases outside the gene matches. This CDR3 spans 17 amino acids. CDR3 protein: CASSSGTSGGLYNEQFF. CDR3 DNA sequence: TGTGCCAGCAGTTCCGGGACTAGCGGGGGGCTTTACAATGAGCAGTTCTTC. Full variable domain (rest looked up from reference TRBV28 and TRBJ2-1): DVKVTQSSRYLVKRTGEKVFLECVQDMDHENMFWYRQDPGLGLRLIYFSYDVKMKEKGDIPEGYSVSREKKERFSLILESASTNQTSMYLCASSSGTSGGLYNEQFFGPGTRLTVL.

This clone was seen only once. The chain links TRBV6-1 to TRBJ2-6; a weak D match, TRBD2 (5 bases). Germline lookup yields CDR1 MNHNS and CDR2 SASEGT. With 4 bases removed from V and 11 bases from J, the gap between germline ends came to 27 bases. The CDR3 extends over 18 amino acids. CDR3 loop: CASSAYTSSTKSGHVLTF. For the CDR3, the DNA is TGTGCCAGCAGTGCGTATACCTCTAGCACAAAGTCGGGCCACGTCCTGACTTTC.

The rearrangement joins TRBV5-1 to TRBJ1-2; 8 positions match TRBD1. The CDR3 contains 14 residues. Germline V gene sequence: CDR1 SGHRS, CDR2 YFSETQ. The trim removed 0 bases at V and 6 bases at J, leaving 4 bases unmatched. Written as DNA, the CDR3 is TGCGCCAGCAGCTTGGGCGCAGGGGGCGATGGCTACACCTTC. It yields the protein CASSLGAGGDGYTF.

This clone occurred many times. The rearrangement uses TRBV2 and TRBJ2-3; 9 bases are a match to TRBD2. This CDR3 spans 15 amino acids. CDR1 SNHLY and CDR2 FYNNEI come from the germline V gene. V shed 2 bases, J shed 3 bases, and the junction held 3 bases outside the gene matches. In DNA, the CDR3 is TGTGCCAGCAGTGAACCCACTAGCGGGACAGATACGCAGTATTTT. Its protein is CASSEPTSGTDTQYF.

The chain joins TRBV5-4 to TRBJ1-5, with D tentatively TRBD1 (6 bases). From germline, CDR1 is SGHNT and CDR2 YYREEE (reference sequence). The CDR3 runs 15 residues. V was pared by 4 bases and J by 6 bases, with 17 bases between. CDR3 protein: CASSKQGADPQPQHF. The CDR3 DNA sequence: TGTGCCAGCAGCAAACAGGGAGCTGATCCTCAGCCCCAGCATTTT.

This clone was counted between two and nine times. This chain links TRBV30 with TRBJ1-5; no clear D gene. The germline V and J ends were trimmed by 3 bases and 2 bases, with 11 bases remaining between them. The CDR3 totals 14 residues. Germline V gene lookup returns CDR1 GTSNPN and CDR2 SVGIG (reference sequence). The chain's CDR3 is CAWRGGMGNQPQHF. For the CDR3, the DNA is TGTGCCTGGAGGGGAGGGATGGGCAATCAGCCCCAGCATTTT.

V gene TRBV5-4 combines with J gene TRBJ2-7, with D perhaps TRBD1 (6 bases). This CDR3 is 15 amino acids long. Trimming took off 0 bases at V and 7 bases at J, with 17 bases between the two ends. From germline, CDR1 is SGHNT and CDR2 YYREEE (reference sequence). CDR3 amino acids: CASSLAEIRTGEQYF. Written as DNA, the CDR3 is TGTGCCAGCAGCTTGGCCGAAATCCGAACAGGGGAGCAGTACTTC.

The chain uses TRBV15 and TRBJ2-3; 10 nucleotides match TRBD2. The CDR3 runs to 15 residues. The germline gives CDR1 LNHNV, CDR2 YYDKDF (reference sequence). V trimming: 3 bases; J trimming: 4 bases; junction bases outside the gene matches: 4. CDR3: CATSRASGSSDTQYF. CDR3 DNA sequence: TGTGCCACCAGCAGGGCTAGCGGGAGTTCAGATACGCAGTATTTT.

The CDR3 loop is CASTVSPNEKLFF. DNA for the CDR3: TGCGCCAGCACGGTGTCCCCTAATGAAAAACTGTTTTTT. V and J are TRBV5-1 and TRBJ1-4; D is unresolved. Trimming took off 6 bases at V and 3 bases at J, with 9 bases between the two ends. CDR3 length: 13 amino acids. Germline V gene data show CDR1 as SGHRS and CDR2 as YFSETQ.

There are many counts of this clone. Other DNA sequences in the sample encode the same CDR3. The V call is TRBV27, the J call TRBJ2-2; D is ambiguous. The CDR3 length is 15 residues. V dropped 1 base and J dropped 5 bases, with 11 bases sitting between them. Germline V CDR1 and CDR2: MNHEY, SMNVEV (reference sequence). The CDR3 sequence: CASSLLGRLTGELFF. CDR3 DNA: TGTGCCAGCAGTTTATTGGGCAGGTTAACCGGGGAGCTGTTTTTT.